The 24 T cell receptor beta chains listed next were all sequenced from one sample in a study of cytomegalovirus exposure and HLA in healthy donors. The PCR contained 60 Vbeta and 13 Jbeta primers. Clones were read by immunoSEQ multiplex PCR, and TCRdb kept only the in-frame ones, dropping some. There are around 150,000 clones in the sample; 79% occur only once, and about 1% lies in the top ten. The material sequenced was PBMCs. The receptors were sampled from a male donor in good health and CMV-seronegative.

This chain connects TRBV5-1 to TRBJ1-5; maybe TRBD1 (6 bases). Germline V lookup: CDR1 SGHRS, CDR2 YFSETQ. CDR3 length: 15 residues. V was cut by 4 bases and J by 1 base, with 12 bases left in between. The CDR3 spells CASSPGTQSNQPQHF. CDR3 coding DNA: TGCGCCAGCAGCCCCGGGACACAAAGCAATCAGCCCCAGCATTTT.

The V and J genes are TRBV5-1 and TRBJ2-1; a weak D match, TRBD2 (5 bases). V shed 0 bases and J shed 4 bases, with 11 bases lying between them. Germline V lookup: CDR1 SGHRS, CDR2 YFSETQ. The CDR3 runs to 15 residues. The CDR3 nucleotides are TGCGCCAGCAGCTTGGTCAGCGGCCAGTACAATGAGCAGTTCTTC. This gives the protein CASSLVSGQYNEQFF.

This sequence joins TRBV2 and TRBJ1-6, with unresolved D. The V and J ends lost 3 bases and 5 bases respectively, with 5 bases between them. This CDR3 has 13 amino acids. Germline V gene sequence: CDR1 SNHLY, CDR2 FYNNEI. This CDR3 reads CASSDGNNSPLHF. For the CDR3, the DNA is TGTGCCAGCAGTGACGGGAATAATTCACCCCTCCACTTT.

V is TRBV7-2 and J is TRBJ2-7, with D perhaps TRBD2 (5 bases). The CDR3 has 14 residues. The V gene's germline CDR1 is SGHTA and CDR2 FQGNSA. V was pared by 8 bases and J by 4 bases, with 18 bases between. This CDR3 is CASEVGDLGYEQYF. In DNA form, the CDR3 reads TGTGCCAGCGAGGTCGGGGATCTAGGGTACGAGCAGTACTTC.

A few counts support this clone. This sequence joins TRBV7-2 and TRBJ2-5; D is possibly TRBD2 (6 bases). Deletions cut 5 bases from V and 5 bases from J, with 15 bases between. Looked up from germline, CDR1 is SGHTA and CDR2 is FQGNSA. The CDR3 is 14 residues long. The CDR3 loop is CASSPGGGRETQYF. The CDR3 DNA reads TGTGCCAGCAGCCCCGGAGGTGGGAGGGAGACCCAGTACTTC. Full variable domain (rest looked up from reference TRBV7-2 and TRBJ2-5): GAGVSQSPSNKVTEKGKDVELRCDPISGHTALYWYRQSLGQGLEFLIYFQGNSAPDKSGLPSDRFSAERTGGSVSTLTIQRTQQEDSAVYLCASSPGGGRETQYFGPGTRLLVL.

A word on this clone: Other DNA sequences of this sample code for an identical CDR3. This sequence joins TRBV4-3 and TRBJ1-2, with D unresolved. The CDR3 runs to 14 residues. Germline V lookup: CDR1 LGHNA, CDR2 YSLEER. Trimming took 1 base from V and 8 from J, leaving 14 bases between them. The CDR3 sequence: CASSQALREWGYTF. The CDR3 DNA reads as TGCGCCAGCAGCCAAGCCCTCCGCGAATGGGGCTACACCTTC.

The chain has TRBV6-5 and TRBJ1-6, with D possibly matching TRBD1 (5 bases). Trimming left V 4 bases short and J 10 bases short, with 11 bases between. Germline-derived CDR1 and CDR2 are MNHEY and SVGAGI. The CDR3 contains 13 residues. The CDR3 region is CASSSRDLSPLHF. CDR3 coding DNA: TGTGCCAGCAGTTCCCGGGACTTATCACCCCTCCACTTT.

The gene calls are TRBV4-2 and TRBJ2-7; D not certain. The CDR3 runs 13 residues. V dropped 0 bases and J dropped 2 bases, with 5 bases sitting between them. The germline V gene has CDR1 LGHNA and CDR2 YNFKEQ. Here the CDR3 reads CASSQEGTYEQYF. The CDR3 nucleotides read TGTGCCAGCAGCCAAGAGGGCACCTACGAGCAGTACTTC.

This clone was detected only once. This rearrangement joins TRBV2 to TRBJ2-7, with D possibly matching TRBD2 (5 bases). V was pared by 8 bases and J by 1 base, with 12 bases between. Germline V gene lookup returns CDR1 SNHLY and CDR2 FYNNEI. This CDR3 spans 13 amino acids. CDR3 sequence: CASGRESSYEQYF. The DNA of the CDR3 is TGTGCCAGCGGTAGGGAGTCATCCTACGAGCAGTACTTC.

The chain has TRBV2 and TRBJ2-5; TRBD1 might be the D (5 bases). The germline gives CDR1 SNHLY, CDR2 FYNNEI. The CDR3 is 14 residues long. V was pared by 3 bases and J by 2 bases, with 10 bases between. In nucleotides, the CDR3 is TGTGCCAGCAGTGATGACAGCTTTCAAGAGACCCAGTACTTC. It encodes CASSDDSFQETQYF.

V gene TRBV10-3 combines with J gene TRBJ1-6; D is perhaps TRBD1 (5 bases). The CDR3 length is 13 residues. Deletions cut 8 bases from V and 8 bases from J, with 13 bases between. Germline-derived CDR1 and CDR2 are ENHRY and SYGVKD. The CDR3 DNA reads TGTGCCATCGAGGAGGGACGCGATTCACCCCTCCACTTT. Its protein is CAIEEGRDSPLHF.

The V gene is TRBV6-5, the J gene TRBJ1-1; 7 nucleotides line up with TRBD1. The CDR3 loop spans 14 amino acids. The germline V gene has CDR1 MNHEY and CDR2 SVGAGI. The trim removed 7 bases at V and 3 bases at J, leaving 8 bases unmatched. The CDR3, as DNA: TGTGCCAGCACCCCAAGGGGGCGCGACACTGAAGCTTTCTTT. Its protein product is CASTPRGRDTEAFF.

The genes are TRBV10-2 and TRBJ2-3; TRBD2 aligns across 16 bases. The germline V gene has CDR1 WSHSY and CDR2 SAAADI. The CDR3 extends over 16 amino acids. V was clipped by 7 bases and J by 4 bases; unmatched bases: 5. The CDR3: CASTGTSGGDADTQYF. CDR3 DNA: TGCGCCAGCACTGGGACTAGCGGGGGGGATGCAGATACGCAGTATTTT.

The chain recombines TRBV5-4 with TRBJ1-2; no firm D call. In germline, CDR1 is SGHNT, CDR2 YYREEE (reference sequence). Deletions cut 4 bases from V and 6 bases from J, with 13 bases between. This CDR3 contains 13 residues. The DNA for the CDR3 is TGTGCCAGCAGCCCCCTAGGCCAGAATGGCTACACCTTC. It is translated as CASSPLGQNGYTF.

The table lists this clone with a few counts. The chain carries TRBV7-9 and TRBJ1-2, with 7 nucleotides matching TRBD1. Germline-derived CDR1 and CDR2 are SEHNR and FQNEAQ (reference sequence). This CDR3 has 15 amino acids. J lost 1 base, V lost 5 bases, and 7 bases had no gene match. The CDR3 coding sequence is TGTGCCAGCAGCACGGCGACAGGGAATAACTATGGCTACACCTTC. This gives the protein CASSTATGNNYGYTF.

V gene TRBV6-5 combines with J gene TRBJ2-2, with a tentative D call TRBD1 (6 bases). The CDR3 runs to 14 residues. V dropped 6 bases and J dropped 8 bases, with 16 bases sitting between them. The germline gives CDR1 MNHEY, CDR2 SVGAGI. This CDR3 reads CASSPHRVGGELFF. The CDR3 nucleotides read TGTGCCAGCAGCCCTCACAGGGTAGGAGGGGAGCTGTTTTTT.

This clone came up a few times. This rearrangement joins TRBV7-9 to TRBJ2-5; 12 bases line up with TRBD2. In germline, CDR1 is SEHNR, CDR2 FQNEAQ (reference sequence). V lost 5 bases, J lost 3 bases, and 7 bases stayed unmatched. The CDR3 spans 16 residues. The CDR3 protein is CASSPRTSGAKETQYF. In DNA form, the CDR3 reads TGTGCCAGCAGCCCAAGGACTAGCGGGGCAAAAGAGACCCAGTACTTC.

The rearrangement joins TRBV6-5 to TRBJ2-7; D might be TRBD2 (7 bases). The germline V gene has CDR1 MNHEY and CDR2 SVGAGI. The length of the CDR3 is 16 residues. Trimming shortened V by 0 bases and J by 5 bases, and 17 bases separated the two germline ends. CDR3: CASSYSNRGGEHEQYF. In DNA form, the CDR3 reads TGTGCCAGCAGTTACTCGAATAGAGGGGGGGAACACGAGCAGTACTTC.

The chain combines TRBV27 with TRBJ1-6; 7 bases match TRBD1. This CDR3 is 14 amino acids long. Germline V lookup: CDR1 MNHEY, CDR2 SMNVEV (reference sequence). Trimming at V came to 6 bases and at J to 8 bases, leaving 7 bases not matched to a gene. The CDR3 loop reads CASSPGGADSPLHF. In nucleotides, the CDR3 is TGTGCCAGCAGCCCAGGGGGTGCGGATTCACCCCTCCACTTT.

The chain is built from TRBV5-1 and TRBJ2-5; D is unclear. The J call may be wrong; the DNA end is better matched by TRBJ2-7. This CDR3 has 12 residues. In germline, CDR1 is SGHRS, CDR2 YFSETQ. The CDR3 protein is CASVGGTYEQYF. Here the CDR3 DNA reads TGCGCCAGCGTTGGCGGAACCTACGAGCAGTACTTC.

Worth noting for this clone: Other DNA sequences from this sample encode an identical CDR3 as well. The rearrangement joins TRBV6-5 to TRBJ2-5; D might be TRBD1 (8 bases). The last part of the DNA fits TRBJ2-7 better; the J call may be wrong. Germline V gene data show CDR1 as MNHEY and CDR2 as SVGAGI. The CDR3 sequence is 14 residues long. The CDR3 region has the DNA TGTGCCAGCAGCCCAGGACAGGGAGGGTACGAGCAGTACTTC. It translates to CASSPGQGGYEQYF.

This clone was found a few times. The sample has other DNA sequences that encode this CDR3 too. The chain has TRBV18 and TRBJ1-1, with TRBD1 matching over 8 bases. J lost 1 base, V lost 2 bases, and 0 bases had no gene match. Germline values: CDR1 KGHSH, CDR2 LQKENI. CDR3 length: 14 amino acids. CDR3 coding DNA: TGTGCCAGCTCACCAGGACAGGGGAACACTGAAGCTTTCTTT. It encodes CASSPGQGNTEAFF. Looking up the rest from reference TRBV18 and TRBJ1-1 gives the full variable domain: NAGVMQNPRHLVRRRGQEARLRCSPMKGHSHVYWYRQLPEEGLKFMVYLQKENIIDESGMPKERFSAEFPKEGPSILRIQQVVRGDSAAYFCASSPGQGNTEAFFGQGTRLTVV.

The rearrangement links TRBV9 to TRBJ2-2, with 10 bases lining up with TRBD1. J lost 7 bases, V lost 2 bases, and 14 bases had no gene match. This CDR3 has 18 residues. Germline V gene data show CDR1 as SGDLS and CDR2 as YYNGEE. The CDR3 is CASSVALWTGGIIGELFF. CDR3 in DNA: TGTGCCAGCAGCGTCGCACTCTGGACAGGGGGTATTATCGGGGAGCTGTTTTTT.

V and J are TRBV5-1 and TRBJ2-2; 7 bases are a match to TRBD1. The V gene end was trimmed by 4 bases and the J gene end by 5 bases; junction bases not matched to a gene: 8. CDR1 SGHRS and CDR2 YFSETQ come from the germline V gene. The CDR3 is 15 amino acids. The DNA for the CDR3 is TGCGCCAGCAGCCCGAAAGGACAGGATACCGGGGAGCTGTTTTTT. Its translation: CASSPKGQDTGELFF.